The 26 T cell receptor beta chains below come from one sample, sequenced in a study of technical replicates of blood from several donors. The data were produced by immunoSEQ multiplex PCR, yet TCRdb's version contains in-frame clones alone and is incomplete. The sample holds tens of thousands of clones; roughly 92% are singletons and the top ten take 0.4% to 0.5%. Sequencing used T cells isolated from PBMCs. These receptor sequences come from a human donor in good health.

This clone was observed once. The rearrangement joins TRBV28 to TRBJ1-2, with D tentatively TRBD1 (6 bases). Trimming shortened V by 5 bases and J by 2 bases, and 12 bases separated the two germline ends. The CDR3 loop spans 14 amino acids. Germline V gene lookup returns CDR1 MDHEN and CDR2 SYDVKM. CDR3 loop: CASSAGAPNYGYTF. The CDR3 region has the DNA TGTGCCAGCAGTGCAGGGGCACCGAACTATGGCTACACCTTC.

This chain links TRBV7-3 with TRBJ2-7, with TRBD1 matching 8 bases. CDR3 length: 13 residues. The V and J ends lost 4 bases and 6 bases, in that order; junction bases with no gene match: 5. Germline CDR1 reads SGHTA; CDR2 reads FQGTGA. CDR3 loop: CASSSDRGLEQYF. Here the CDR3 DNA reads TGTGCCAGCAGCTCCGACAGGGGCCTCGAGCAGTACTTC.

Points on this clone: Other DNA variants within this sample encode the same CDR3. The V gene is TRBV5-1, the J gene TRBJ2-7, with a possible D match to TRBD1 (5 bases). V gave up 0 bases and J gave up 0 bases, with 7 bases separating them. Germline V CDR1 and CDR2: SGHRS, YFSETQ. The CDR3 sequence is 14 residues long. In DNA, the CDR3 is TGCGCCAGCAGCTTGGGGGGCAGCTCCTACGAGCAGTACTTC. This codes for CASSLGGSSYEQYF. The whole variable domain, filled in from reference TRBV5-1 and TRBJ2-7, reads KAGVTQTPRYLIKTRGQQVTLSCSPISGHRSVSWYQQTPGQGLQFLFEYFSETQRNKGNFPGRFSGRQFSNSRSEMNVSTLELGDSALYLCASSLGGSSYEQYFGPGTRLTVT.

This clone was seen once. The chain is built from TRBV9 and TRBJ2-1, with 7 positions matching TRBD2. In germline, CDR1 is SGDLS, CDR2 YYNGEE. The CDR3 is made up of 14 amino acids. Losses at the gene ends were 3 bases for V and 6 bases for J; bases not matched to a gene: 6. The CDR3 here is CASSAESGINEQFF. The CDR3 bases are TGTGCCAGCAGCGCCGAAAGCGGGATCAATGAGCAGTTCTTC.

The CDR3 region is CAISDLASGDPSREQYF. DNA of the CDR3: TGTGCCATCAGTGATCTCGCTAGCGGAGACCCTTCTCGGGAGCAGTACTTC. The chain recombines TRBV10-3 with TRBJ2-7, with 7 nucleotides matching TRBD2. CDR3 length: 17 amino acids. Per germline, CDR1 ENHRY and CDR2 SYGVKD. J gave up 7 bases and V 3 bases, and 18 bases lay outside the gene matches.

The CDR3 DNA follows: TGTGCCAGCACCCCGCTAGCTGGGGATACGCAGTATTTT. This sequence encodes CASTPLAGDTQYF. This rearrangement joins TRBV6-5 to TRBJ2-3; tentative D call: TRBD2 (5 bases). The V and J ends lost 7 bases and 6 bases respectively, with 14 bases between them. The CDR3 is 13 residues long. Per germline, CDR1 MNHEY and CDR2 SVGAGI.

V and J are TRBV2 and TRBJ2-7, with D possibly matching TRBD1 (6 bases). V was clipped by 7 bases and J by 3 bases, with 16 bases between them. Germline V CDR1 and CDR2: SNHLY, FYNNEI. This CDR3 is 14 amino acids long. The chain's CDR3 is CASKQSGAGYEQYF. CDR3 coding DNA: TGTGCCAGCAAGCAATCAGGGGCCGGCTACGAGCAGTACTTC.

This chain joins TRBV9 and TRBJ2-3; TRBD1 agrees at 9 bases. Germline loops: CDR1 SGDLS, CDR2 YYNGEE. This CDR3 is built from 14 residues. Trimming took 4 bases from V and 3 from J; bases not matched to a gene: 3. CDR3 sequence reads: CASSLTGGTDTQYF. The DNA for the CDR3 is TGTGCCAGCAGCTTGACAGGGGGGACAGATACGCAGTATTTT.

The table lists this clone with a count of one. The genes are TRBV19 and TRBJ1-5; 8 bases line up with TRBD1. CDR3 length equals 15 residues. V shed 8 bases and J 0 bases; nucleotides not matched to a gene: 6. CDR1 is LNHDA, CDR2 SQIVND, per germline (reference sequence). This chain's CDR3 is CASAPGQDSNQPQHF. CDR3 DNA: TGTGCCAGTGCCCCGGGACAGGATAGCAATCAGCCCCAGCATTTT.

This clone turned up a few times. The genes are TRBV7-8 and TRBJ1-2, with 7 bases matching TRBD1. This CDR3 has 16 residues. Germline loops: CDR1 SGHVS, CDR2 FQNEAQ. V lost 7 bases and J lost 4; bases outside the gene matches: 15. CDR3 sequence (DNA): TGTGCCAGCACCACCTCACAGGGGTCGCAGGTCTATGGCTACACCTTC. Protein: CASTTSQGSQVYGYTF.

V usage is TRBV6-6 and J usage is TRBJ2-2; maybe TRBD1 (6 bases). The CDR3 length is 14 residues. CDR1 MNHNY and CDR2 SVGAGI come from the germline V gene (reference sequence). V was pared by 5 bases and J by 6 bases, with 13 bases between. CDR3 DNA sequence: TGTGCCAGCAGTCCGTCAGGGGTGGCCGGGGAGCTGTTTTTT. Translated: CASSPSGVAGELFF.

V gene TRBV9 combines with J gene TRBJ2-2; perhaps TRBD1 as D (6 bases). CDR1 is SGDLS and CDR2 is YYNGEE in the germline V gene. The CDR3 totals 15 residues. V was shortened by 4 bases and J by 2 bases, with 12 bases between the two germline ends. CDR3 amino acids: CASSTGQFNTGELFF. In DNA, the CDR3 is TGTGCCAGCAGCACAGGACAGTTTAACACCGGGGAGCTGTTTTTT.

The chain joins TRBV11-3 to TRBJ2-3; D ambiguous. Germline CDR1 and CDR2: SGHNT and YENEEA. The V gene lost 0 bases and the J gene lost 2 bases, with 6 bases spanning the gap. The CDR3 extends over 14 amino acids. DNA of the CDR3: TGTGCCAGCAGCTTAGACCTACTCACAGATACGCAGTATTTT. Translating it yields CASSLDLLTDTQYF.

The V call is TRBV11-2, the J call TRBJ1-2, with TRBD1 matching over 10 bases. CDR1 SGHAT and CDR2 FQNNGV come from the germline V gene. CDR3 size: 16 residues. The V segment lost 3 bases and the J segment 4 bases; nucleotides outside the gene matches: 8. This CDR3 reads CASSFLDRGLSYGYTF. CDR3 DNA: TGTGCCAGCAGCTTCCTTGACAGGGGGCTGAGCTATGGCTACACCTTC. The full variable domain, its missing parts supplied by reference TRBV11-2 and TRBJ1-2, is EAGVAQSPRYKIIEKRQSVAFWCNPISGHATLYWYQQILGQGPKLLIQFQNNGVVDDSQLPKDRFSAERLKGVDSTLKIQPAKLEDSAVYLCASSFLDRGLSYGYTFGSGTRLTVV.

The rearrangement joins TRBV28 to TRBJ2-7, with 7 bases aligning to TRBD1. The CDR3 contains 14 residues. V lost 8 bases, J lost 5 bases, and 12 bases stayed unmatched. Germline CDR1 reads MDHEN; CDR2 reads SYDVKM. In DNA, the CDR3 is TGTGCCAGCGGACAGAGACAGGGAAGGAACGAGCAGTACTTC. Translation gives CASGQRQGRNEQYF.

The chain employs TRBV7-3 and TRBJ2-3, with D possibly TRBD1 on 5 matching bases. This CDR3 is 13 amino acids long. Trimming stripped 4 bases from V and 4 bases from J, with 9 bases between. CDR1 is SGHTA, CDR2 FQGTGA, per germline. The CDR3 DNA reads TGTGCCAGCAGCTCTCGACAGTCAGATACGCAGTATTTT. It encodes CASSSRQSDTQYF.

CDR3 residues: CASRRSGTGIDTQYF. Here the CDR3 DNA reads TGTGCCAGCAGGCGGTCCGGGACAGGGATAGATACGCAGTATTTT. This chain connects TRBV7-2 to TRBJ2-3; 9 bases map to TRBD1. V gave up 6 bases and J gave up 5 bases; unmatched junction bases: 9. The CDR3 loop spans 15 amino acids. In germline, CDR1 is SGHTA, CDR2 FQGNSA.

The chain employs TRBV18 and TRBJ1-1; no reliable D call. V lost 3 bases, J lost 6 bases, and 14 bases lay in between. The CDR3 spans 14 residues. CDR1 and CDR2 from the germline V gene are KGHSH and LQKENI. The CDR3: CASSPVEFTPEAFF. CDR3 coding DNA: TGTGCCAGCTCACCGGTAGAGTTTACTCCTGAAGCTTTCTTT.

The rearrangement uses TRBV9 and TRBJ1-1; D call uncertain. CDR3 length: 12 residues. CDR1 is SGDLS, CDR2 YYNGEE, per germline. Trimming removed 1 base at V and 4 bases at J, with 5 bases between. The CDR3 is CASSVFGTEAFF. The CDR3 DNA is TGTGCCAGCAGCGTATTCGGCACTGAAGCTTTCTTT.

The V and J genes are TRBV7-9 and TRBJ2-1; 7 bases are a match to TRBD2. The CDR3 covers 16 residues. With 0 bases clipped from V and 8 bases from J, the junction kept 10 bases outside the gene matches. Germline V gene lookup returns CDR1 SEHNR and CDR2 FQNEAQ (reference sequence). CDR3 DNA sequence: TGTGCCAGCAGCTTAGCCCTAGCGGTTGGGGCCCATGAGCAGTTCTTC. Translation gives CASSLALAVGAHEQFF.

This chain joins TRBV6-5 and TRBJ2-7; D might be TRBD2 (5 bases). CDR1 and CDR2 (germline): MNHEY, SVGAGI. This CDR3 has 13 amino acids. Trimming took 5 bases from V and 6 from J, leaving 14 bases between them. This chain's CDR3 is CASSVGLEAEQYF. CDR3 in DNA: TGTGCCAGCAGTGTCGGACTTGAAGCCGAGCAGTACTTC.

This clone was seen once. The chain uses TRBV29-1 and TRBJ2-5; 7 bases are a match to TRBD2. CDR3 length: 15 residues. Germline assignment: CDR1 SQVTM and CDR2 ANQGSEA. J lost 4 bases, V lost 1 base, and 9 bases had no gene match. DNA for the CDR3: TGCAGCGTTGAAGCTGTAAAGCGGGGAGGAGAGACCCAGTACTTC. It specifies CSVEAVKRGGETQYF. The entire variable domain, with the rest obtained from reference TRBV29-1 and TRBJ2-5, is as follows: SAVISQKPSRDICQRGTSLTIQCQVDSQVTMMFWYRQQPGQSLTLIATANQGSEATYESGFVIDKFPISRPNLTFSTLTVSNMSPEDSSIYLCSVEAVKRGGETQYFGPGTRLLVL.

The chain links TRBV5-8 to TRBJ2-7; 8 bases are a match to TRBD1. Germline lookup yields CDR1 SGHTS and CDR2 YDEGEE. The CDR3 is 15 amino acids. Trimming took 3 bases from V and 3 from J; bases not matched to a gene: 8. CDR3 DNA: TGTGCCAGCAGCTATGACGGACAGGGCGGCTACGAGCAGTACTTC. It specifies CASSYDGQGGYEQYF.

The chain combines TRBV7-9 with TRBJ1-1, with 7 bases matching TRBD1. The CDR3 loop spans 12 amino acids. With V trimmed by 5 bases and J by 11 bases, 8 bases remained unmatched. Germline V gives CDR1 SEHNR, CDR2 FQNEAQ (reference sequence). Written as DNA, the CDR3 is TGTGCCAGCAGCACAAACAGGGGTTTTGCTTTCTTT. Translation: CASSTNRGFAFF.

The chain couples TRBV11-2 to TRBJ2-1, with D unclear. The CDR3 is 13 amino acids. Germline V CDR1 and CDR2: SGHAT, FQNNGV. V was clipped by 3 bases and J by 7 bases, with 10 bases between them. The CDR3 region has the DNA TGTGCCAGCAGCTTTCCGCACATAAATGAGCAGTTCTTC. This sequence encodes CASSFPHINEQFF.

The rearrangement links TRBV19 to TRBJ1-5; 9 bases map to TRBD1. Trimming took 8 bases from V and 5 from J; bases not matched to a gene: 4. The CDR3 runs to 13 residues. Per germline, CDR1 LNHDA and CDR2 SQIVND (reference sequence). The CDR3 loop is CASGDRAYQPQHF. Here the CDR3 DNA reads TGTGCCAGTGGGGACAGGGCCTATCAGCCCCAGCATTTT.